The present entry profiles one T cell receptor beta chain with its context. The study sequenced TCR beta in blood CD8+ and CD4+ T cells. Controls were healthy donors chosen to match patients in age and sex. This specimen comes from a study of CD8 T cells in Susac syndrome. The J segment lost 5 bases and the V segment lost 2 bases, leaving 7 bases of the junction unmatched. Germline V lookup: CDR1 ENHRY, CDR2 SYGVKD. The CDR3 sequence is 15 residues long. Random hexamers were used to reverse transcribe the RNA input (roughly 0.5 to 1 ug). The method of amplification for TCR beta CDR3 was immunoSEQ multiplex PCR, covering 54 Vbeta and 13 Jbeta. TCRdb used MiXCR to reprocess the immunoSEQ multiplex PCR reads, holding one entry per CDR3 protein. The repertoire includes about 190,000 distinct CDR3 sequences, roughly 95% of them detected once, and about 0.095% sits in the top ten.

The chain combines TRBV10-3 with TRBJ2-7, with TRBD1 identical over 9 bases. The receptor was isolated from a human donor in good health. Sequencing was carried out using CD4+ T cells from PBMCs. This chain's CDR3 is CAISETGQGRNEQYV. CDR3 DNA: TGTGCCATCAGTGAGACGGGACAGGGTCGGAACGAGCAGTACGTC.